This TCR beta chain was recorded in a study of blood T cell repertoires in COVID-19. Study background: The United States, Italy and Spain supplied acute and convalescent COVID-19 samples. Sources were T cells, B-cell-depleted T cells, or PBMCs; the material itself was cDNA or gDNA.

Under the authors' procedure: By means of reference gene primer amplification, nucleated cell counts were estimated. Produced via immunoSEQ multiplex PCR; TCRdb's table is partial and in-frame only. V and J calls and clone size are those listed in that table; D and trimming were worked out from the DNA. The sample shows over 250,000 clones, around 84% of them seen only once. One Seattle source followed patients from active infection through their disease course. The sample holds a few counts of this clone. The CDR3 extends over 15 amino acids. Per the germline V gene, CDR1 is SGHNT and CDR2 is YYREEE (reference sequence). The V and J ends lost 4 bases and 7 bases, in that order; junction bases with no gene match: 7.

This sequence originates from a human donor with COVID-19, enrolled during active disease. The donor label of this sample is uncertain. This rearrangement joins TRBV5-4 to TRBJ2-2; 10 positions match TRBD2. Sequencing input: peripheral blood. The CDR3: CASSQSGRAGGELFF. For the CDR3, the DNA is TGTGCCAGCAGCCAGAGCGGGAGGGCCGGCGGGGAGCTGTTTTTT.